This T cell receptor (beta chain) was recorded in a study of control samples from healthy donors and cancer patients. The assay was immunoSEQ multiplex PCR, and TCRdb's table has in-frame clones only and misses some. The sample has tens of thousands of clones; around 93% are singletons. The CDR3 is 14 residues long. J gave up 2 bases and V 3 bases, and 3 bases lay outside the gene matches. Germline V lookup: CDR1 MGHRA, CDR2 YSYEKL. The sample was PBMCs. V and J are TRBV4-1 and TRBJ1-2; 7 positions match TRBD1. The clonotype comes from a woman aged 40 to 55 with head and neck cancer. CDR3 loop: CASSHPTGNYGYTF. CDR3 nucleotide sequence: TGCGCCAGCAGCCATCCGACAGGGAACTATGGCTACACCTTC.